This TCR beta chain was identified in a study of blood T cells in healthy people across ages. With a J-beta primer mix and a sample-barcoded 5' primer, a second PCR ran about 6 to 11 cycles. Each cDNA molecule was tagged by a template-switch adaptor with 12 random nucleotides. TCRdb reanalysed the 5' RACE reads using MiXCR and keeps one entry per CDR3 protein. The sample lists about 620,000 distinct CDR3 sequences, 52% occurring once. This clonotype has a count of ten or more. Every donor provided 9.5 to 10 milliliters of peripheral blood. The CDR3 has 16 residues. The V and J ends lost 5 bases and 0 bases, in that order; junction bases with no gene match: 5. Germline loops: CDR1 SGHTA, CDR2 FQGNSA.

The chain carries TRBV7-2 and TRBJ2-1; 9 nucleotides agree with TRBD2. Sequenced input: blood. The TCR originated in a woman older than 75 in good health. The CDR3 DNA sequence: TGTGCCAGCAGCCTAAGGCGGGGGGGCTCCTACAATGAGCAGTTCTTC. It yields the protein CASSLRRGGSYNEQFF.